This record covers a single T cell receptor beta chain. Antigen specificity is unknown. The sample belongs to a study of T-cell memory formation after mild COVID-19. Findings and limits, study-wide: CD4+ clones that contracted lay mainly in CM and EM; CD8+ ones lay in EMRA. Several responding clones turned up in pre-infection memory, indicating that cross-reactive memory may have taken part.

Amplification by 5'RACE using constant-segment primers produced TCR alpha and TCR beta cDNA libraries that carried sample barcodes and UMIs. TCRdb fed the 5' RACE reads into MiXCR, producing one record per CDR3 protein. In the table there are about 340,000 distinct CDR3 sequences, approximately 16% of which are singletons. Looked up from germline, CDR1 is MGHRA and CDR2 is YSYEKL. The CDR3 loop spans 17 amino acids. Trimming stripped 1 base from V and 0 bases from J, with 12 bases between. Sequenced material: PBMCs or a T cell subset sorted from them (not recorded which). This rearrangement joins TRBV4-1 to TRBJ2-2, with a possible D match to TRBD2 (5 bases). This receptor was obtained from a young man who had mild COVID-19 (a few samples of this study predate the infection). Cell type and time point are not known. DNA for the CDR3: TGCGCCAGCAGCCAAGGGGCGGGCAACCCGAACACCGGGGAGCTGTTTTTT. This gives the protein CASSQGAGNPNTGELFF.